Described below is a single T cell receptor (beta chain) sequence and its context. These data are taken from a study of blood T cell repertoires in COVID-19. TCRdb's table, derived via immunoSEQ multiplex PCR, lists solely in-frame clones and lacks some. Among over 120,000 clones listed, 85% to 90% were seen once. The CDR3 has 14 residues. Germline CDR1 KGHSH, CDR2 LQKENI. The trim removed 3 bases at V and 8 bases at J, leaving 5 bases unmatched. The V and J genes are TRBV18 and TRBJ2-1; 9 positions agree with TRBD1. Input material: peripheral blood. The TCR originated in a woman aged 50 to 60 with active or convalescent COVID-19. For the CDR3, the DNA is TGTGCCAGCTCACCCGGACAGGGGAATCATGAGCAGTTCTTC. It encodes CASSPGQGNHEQFF.